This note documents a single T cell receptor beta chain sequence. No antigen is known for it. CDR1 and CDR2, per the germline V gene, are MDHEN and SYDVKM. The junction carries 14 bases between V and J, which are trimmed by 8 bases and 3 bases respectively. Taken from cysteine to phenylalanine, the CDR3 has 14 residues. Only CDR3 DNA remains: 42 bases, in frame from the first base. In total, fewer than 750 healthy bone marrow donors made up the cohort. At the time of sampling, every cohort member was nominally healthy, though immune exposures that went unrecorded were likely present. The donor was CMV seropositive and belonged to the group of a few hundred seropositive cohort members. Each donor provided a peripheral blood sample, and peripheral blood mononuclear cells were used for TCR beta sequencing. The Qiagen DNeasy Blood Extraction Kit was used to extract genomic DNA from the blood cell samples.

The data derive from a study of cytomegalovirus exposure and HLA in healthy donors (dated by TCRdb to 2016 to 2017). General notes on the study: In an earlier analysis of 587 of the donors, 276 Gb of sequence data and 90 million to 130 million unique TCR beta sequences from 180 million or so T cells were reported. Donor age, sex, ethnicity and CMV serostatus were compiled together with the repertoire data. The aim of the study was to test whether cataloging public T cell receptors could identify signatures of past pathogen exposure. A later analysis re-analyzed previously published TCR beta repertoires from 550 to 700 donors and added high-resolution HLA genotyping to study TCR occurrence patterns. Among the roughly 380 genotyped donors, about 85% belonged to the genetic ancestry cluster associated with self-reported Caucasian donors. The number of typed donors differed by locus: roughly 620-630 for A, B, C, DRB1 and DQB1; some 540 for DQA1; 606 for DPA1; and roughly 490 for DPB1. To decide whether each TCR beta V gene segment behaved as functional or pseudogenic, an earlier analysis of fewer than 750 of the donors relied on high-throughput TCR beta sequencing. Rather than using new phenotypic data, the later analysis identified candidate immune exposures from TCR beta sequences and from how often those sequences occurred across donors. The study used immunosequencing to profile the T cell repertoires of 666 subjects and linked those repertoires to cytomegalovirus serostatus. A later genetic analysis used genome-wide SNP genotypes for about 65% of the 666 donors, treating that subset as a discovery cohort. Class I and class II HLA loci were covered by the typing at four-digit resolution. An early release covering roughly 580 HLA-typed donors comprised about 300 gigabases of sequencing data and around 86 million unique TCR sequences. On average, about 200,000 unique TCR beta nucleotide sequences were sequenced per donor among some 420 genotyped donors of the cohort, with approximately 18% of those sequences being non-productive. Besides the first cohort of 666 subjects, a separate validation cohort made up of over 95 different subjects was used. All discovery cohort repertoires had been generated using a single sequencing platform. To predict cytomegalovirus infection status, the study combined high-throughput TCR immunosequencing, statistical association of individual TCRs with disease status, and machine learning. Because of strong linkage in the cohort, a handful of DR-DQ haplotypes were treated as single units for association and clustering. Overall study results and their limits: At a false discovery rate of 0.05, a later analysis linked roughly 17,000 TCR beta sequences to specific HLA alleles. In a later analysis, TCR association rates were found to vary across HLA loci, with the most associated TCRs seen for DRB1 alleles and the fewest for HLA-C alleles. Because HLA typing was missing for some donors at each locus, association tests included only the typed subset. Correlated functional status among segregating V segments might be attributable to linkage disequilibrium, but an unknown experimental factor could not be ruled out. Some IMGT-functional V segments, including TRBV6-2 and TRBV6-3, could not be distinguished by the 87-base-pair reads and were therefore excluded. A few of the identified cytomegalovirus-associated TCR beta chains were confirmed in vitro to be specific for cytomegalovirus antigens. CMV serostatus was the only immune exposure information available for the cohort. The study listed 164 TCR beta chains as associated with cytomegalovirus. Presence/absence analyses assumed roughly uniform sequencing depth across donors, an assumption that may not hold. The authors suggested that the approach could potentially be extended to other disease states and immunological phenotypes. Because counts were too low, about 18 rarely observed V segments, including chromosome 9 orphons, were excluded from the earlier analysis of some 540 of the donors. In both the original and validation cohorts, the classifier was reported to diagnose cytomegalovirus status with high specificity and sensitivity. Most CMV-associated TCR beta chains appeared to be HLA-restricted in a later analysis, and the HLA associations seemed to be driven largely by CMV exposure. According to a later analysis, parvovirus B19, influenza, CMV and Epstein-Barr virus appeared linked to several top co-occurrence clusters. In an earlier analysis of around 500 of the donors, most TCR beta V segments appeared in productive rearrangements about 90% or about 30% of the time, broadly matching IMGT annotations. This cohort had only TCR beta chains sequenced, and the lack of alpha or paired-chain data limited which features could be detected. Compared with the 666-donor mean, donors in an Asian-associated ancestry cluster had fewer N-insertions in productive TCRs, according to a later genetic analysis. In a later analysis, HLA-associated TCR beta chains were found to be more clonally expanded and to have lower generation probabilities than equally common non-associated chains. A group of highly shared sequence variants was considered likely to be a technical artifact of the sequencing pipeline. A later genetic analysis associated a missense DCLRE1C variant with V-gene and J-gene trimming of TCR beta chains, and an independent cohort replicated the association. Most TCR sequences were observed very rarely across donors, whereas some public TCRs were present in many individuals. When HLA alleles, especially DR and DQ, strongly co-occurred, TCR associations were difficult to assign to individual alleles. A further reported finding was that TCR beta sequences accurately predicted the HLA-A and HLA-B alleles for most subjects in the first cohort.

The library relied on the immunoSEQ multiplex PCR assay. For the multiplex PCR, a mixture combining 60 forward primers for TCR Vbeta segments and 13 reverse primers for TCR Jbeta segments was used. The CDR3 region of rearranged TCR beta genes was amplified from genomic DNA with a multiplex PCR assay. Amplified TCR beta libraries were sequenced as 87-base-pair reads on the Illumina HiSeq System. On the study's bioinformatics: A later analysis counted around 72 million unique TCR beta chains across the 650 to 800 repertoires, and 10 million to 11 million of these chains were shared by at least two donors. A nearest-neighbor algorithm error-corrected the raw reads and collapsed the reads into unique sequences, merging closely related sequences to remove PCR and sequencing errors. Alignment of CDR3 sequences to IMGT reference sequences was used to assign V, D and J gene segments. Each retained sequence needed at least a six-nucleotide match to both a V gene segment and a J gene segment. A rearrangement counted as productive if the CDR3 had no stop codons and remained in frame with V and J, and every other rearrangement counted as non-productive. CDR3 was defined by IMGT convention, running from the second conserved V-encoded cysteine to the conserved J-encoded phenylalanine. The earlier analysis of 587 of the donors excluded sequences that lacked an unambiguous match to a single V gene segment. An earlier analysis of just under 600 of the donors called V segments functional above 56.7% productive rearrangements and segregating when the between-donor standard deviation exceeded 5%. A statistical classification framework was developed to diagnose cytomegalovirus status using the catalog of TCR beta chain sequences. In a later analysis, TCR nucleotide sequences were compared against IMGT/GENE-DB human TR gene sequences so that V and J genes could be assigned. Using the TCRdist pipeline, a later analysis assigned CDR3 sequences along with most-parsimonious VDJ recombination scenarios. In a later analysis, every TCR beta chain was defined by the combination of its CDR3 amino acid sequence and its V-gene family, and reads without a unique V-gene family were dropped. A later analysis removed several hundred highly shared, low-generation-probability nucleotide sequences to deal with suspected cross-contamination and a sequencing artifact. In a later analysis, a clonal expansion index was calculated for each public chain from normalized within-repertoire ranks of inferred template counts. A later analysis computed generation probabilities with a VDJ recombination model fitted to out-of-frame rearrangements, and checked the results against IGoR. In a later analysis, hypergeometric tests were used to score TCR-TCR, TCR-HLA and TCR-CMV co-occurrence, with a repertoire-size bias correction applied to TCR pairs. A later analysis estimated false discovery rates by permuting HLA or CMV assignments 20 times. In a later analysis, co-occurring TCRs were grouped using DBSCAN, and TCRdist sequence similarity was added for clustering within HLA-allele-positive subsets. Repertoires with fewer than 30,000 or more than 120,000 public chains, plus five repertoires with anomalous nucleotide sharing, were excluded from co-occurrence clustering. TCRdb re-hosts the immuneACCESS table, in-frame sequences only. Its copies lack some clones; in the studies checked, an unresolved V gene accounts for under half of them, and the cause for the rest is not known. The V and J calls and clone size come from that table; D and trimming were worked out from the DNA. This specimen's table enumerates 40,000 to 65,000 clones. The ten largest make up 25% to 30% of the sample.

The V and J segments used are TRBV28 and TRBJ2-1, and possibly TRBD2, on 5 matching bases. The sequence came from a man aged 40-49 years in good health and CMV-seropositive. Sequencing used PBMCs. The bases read TGTGCCAGCCTCCGCGCGGGTGGCTACAATGAGCAGTTCTTC. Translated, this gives CASLRAGGYNEQFF. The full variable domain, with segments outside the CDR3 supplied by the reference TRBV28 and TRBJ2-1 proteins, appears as DVKVTQSSRYLVKRTGEKVFLECVQDMDHENMFWYRQDPGLGLRLIYFSYDVKMKEKGDIPEGYSVSREKKERFSLILESASTNQTSMYLCASLRAGGYNEQFFGPGTRLTVL.